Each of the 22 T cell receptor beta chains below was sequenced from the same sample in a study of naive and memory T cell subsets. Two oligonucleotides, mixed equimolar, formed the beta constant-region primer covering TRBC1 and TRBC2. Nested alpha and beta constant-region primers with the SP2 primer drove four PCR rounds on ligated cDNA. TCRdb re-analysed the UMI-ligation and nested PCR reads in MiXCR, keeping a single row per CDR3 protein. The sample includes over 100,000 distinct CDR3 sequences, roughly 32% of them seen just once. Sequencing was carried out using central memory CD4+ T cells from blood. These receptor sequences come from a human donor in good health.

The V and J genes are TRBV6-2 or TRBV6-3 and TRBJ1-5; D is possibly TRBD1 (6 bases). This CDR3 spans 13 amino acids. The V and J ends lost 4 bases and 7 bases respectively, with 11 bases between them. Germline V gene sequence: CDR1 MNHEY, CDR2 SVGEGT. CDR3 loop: CASSWGGRQPQHF. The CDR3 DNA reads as TGTGCCAGCAGTTGGGGGGGGCGCCAGCCCCAGCATTTT.

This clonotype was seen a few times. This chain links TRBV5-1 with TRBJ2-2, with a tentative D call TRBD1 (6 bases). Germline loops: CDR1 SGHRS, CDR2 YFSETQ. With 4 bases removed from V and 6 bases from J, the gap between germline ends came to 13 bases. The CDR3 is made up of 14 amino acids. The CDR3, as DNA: TGCGCCAGCAGCCCCGGACAGCACCCCGGGGAGCTGTTTTTT. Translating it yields CASSPGQHPGELFF.

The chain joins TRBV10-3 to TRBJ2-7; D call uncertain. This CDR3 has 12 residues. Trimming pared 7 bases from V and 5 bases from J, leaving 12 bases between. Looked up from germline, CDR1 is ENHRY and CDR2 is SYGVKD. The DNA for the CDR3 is TGTGCCATCAAAGGCACCCTAAACGAGCAGTACTTC. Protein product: CAIKGTLNEQYF.

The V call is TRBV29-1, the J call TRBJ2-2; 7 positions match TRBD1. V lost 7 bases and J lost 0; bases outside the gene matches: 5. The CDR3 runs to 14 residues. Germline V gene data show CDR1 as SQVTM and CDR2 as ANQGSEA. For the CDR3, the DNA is TGCAGCGGAAACAGGGGATCGAACACCGGGGAGCTGTTTTTT. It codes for CSGNRGSNTGELFF.

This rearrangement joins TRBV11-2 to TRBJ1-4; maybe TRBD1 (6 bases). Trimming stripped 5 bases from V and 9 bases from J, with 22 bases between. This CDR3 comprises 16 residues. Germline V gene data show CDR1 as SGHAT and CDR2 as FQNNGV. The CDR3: CASSTPQQGLFQKLFF. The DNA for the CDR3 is TGTGCCAGCAGCACCCCCCAACAGGGTCTCTTTCAAAAACTGTTTTTT.

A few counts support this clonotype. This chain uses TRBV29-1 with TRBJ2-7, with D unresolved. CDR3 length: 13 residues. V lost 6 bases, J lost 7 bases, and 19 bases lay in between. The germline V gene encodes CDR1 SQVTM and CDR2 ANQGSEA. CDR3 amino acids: CSVRPDSLGEQYF. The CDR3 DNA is TGCAGCGTCCGACCAGACTCTCTGGGAGAGCAGTACTTC.

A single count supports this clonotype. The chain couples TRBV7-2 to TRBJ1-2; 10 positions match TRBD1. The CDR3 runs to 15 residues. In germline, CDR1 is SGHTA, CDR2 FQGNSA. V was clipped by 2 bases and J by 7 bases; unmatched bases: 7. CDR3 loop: CASSLTGTGVGGYTF. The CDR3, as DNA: TGTGCCAGCAGCTTAACCGGGACAGGGGTTGGTGGCTACACCTTC. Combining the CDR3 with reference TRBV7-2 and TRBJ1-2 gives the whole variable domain GAGVSQSPSNKVTEKGKDVELRCDPISGHTALYWYRQSLGQGLEFLIYFQGNSAPDKSGLPSDRFSAERTGGSVSTLTIQRTQQEDSAVYLCASSLTGTGVGGYTFGSGTRLTVV.

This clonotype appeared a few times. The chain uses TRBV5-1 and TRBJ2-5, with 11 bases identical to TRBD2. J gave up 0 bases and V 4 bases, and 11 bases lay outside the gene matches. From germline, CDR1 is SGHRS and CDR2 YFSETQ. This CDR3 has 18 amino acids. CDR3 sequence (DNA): TGCGCCAGCAGCACAGGACTAGCGGGCGCTACGTACCAAGAGACCCAGTACTTC. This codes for CASSTGLAGATYQETQYF.

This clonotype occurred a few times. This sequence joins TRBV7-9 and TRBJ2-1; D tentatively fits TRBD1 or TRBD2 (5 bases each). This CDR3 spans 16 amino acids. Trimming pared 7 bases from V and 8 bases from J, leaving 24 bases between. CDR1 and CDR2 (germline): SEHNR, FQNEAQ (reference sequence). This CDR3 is CASIKRGEFLHDEQFF. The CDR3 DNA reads TGTGCCAGCATCAAAAGAGGGGAGTTCCTACACGATGAGCAGTTCTTC.

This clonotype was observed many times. The CDR3 DNA sequence: TGTGCCAGCAGTTTTCGTGGGGTAGCGGGAGGGCCGGGGCAGTTCTTC. It yields the protein CASSFRGVAGGPGQFF. The chain recombines TRBV12-3 or TRBV12-4 with TRBJ2-1; TRBD2 matches at 11 bases. The CDR3 consists of 16 residues. V shed 3 bases and J 12 bases; nucleotides not matched to a gene: 13.

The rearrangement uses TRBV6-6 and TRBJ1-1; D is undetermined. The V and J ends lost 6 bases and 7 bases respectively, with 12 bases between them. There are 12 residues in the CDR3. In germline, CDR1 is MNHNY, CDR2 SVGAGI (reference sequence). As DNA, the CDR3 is TGTGCCAGCAGCCCCGGACGGCATGAAGCTTTCTTT. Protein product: CASSPGRHEAFF.

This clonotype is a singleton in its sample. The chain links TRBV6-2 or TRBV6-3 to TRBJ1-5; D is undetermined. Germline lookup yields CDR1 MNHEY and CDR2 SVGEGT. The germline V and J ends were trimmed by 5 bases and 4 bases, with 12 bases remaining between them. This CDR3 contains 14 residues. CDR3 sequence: CASSSTVRNQPQHF. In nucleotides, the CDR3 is TGTGCCAGCAGTAGCACAGTGCGAAATCAGCCCCAGCATTTT.

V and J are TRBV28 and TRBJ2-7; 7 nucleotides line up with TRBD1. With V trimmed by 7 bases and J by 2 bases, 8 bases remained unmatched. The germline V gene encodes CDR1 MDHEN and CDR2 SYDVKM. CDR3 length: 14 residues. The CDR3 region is CASIKTGTAYEQYF. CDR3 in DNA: TGTGCCAGCATCAAAACCGGGACAGCCTACGAGCAGTACTTC. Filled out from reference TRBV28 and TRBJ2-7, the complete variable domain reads DVKVTQSSRYLVKRTGEKVFLECVQDMDHENMFWYRQDPGLGLRLIYFSYDVKMKEKGDIPEGYSVSREKKERFSLILESASTNQTSMYLCASIKTGTAYEQYFGPGTRLTVT.

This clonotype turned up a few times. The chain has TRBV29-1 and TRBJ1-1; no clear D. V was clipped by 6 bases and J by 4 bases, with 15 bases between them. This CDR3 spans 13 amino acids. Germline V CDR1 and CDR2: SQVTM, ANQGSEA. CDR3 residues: CSVSSGPGTEAFF. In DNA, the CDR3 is TGCAGCGTGAGTTCCGGGCCCGGCACTGAAGCTTTCTTT.

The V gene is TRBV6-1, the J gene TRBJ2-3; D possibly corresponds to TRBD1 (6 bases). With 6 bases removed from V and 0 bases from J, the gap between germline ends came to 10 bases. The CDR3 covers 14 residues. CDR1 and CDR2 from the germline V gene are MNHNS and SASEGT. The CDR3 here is CASSTGMSTDTQYF. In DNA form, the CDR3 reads TGTGCCAGCAGCACAGGGATGAGCACAGATACGCAGTATTTT.

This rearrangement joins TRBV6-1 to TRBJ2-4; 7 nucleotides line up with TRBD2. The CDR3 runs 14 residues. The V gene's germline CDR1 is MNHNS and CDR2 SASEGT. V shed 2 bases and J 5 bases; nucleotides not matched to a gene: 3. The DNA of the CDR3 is TGTGCCAGCAGTGAAACGGGACTACAAAACATTCAGTACTTC. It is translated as CASSETGLQNIQYF.

CDR3 nucleotide sequence: TGTGCCAGCATCACCGAGTTAGGCGGTACAGGGGCGGGGGAGCAGTACTTC. It specifies CASITELGGTGAGEQYF. The rearrangement uses TRBV28 and TRBJ2-7; TRBD1 might be the D (7 bases). This CDR3 has 17 residues. In germline, CDR1 is MDHEN, CDR2 SYDVKM. V lost 7 bases and J 7 bases, leaving 29 bases between the germline ends.

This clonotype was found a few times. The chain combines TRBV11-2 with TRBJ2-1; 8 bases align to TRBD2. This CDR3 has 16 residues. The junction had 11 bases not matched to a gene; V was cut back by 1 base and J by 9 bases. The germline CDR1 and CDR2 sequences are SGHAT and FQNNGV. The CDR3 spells CASSLVMGLGRGEQFF. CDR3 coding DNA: TGTGCCAGCAGCTTAGTAATGGGACTAGGAAGGGGTGAGCAGTTCTTC.

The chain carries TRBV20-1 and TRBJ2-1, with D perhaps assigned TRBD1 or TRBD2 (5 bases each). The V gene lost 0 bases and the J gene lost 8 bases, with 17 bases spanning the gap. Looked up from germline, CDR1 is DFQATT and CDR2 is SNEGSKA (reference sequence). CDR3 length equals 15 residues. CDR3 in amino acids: CSARDWDRGPDEQFF. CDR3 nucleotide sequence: TGCAGTGCTAGAGATTGGGACCGAGGTCCTGATGAGCAGTTCTTC.

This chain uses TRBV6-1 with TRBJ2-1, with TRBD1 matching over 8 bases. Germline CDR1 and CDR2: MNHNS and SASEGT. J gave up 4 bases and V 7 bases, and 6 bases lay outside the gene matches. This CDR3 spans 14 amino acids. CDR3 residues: CASTRDRPYNEQFF. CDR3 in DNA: TGTGCCAGCACCCGGGACAGGCCATACAATGAGCAGTTCTTC.

The CDR3 DNA sequence: TGTGCGGCGCGGGGGAACACCGGGGAGCTGTTTTTT. This sequence encodes CAARGNTGELFF. The rearrangement links TRBV6-5 to TRBJ2-2, with D possibly matching TRBD2 (6 bases). Looked up from germline, CDR1 is MNHEY and CDR2 is SVGAGI. This CDR3 spans 12 amino acids.

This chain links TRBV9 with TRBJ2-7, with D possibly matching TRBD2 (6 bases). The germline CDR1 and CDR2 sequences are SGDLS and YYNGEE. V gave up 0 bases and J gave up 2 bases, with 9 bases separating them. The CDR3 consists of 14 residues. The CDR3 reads CASSVDLAAYEQYF. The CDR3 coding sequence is TGTGCCAGCAGCGTAGATTTAGCGGCCTACGAGCAGTACTTC.